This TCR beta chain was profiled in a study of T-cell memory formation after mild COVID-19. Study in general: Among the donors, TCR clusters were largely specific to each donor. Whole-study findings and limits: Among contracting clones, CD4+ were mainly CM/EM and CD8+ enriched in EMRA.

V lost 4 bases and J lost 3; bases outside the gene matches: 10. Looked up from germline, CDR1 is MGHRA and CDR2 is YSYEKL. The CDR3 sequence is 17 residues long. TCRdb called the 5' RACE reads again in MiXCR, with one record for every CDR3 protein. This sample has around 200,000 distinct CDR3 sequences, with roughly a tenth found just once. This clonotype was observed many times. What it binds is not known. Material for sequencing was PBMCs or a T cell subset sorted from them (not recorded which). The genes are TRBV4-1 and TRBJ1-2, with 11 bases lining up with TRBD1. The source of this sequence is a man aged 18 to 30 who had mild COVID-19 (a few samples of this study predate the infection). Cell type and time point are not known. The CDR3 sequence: CASSPRPGTGGDYGYTF. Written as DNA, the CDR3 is TGCGCCAGCAGCCCAAGGCCCGGGACAGGGGGAGACTATGGCTACACCTTC.